The 25 T cell receptor beta chains listed next were all sequenced from one sample in a study of CD8+ T cells in alopecia areata. Extracted RNA was reverse transcribed into cDNA, the sequencing template. The data were produced by immunoSEQ multiplex PCR, yet TCRdb's version contains in-frame clones alone and is incomplete. The table has fewer than 250,000 clones, about three fifths seen once; the top ten hold 0.45%. The specimen comprised CD4+ T cells sorted from blood, sampled at week 0. The receptors stem from a human donor with alopecia areata.

This chain links TRBV30 with TRBJ1-1; the D is unclear. Trimming removed 3 bases from V and 2 bases from J, with 10 bases in between. Germline V gene sequence: CDR1 GTSNPN, CDR2 SVGIG (reference sequence). The CDR3 covers 13 residues. The CDR3 bases are TGTGCCTGGAGCTTAGGGTTAAACACTGAAGCTTTCTTT. This encodes CAWSLGLNTEAFF.

This rearrangement joins TRBV5-1 to TRBJ2-3; 8 nucleotides align to TRBD2. The CDR3 covers 14 residues. CDR1 and CDR2 (germline): SGHRS, YFSETQ. V trimming: 4 bases; J trimming: 3 bases; junction bases outside the gene matches: 4. The CDR3 DNA reads TGCGCCAGCAGCCGGGGACTAGGTACAGATACGCAGTATTTT. It yields the protein CASSRGLGTDTQYF.

The chain uses TRBV2 and TRBJ2-1; weak D call: TRBD2 (6 bases). Germline CDR1 and CDR2: SNHLY and FYNNEI. This CDR3 contains 17 residues. V lost 1 base and J lost 0, with 13 bases in between. The CDR3 DNA reads TGTGCCAGCAGTGAAGGGATTAGCGGAAGCTCCTACAATGAGCAGTTCTTC. Its translation is CASSEGISGSSYNEQFF.

This clone was recorded once. The chain carries TRBV27 and TRBJ1-1; perhaps TRBD1 as D (6 bases). The ends were cut back, 3 bases at V and 1 base at J, with 9 bases in the middle. Germline V gene sequence: CDR1 MNHEY, CDR2 SMNVEV (reference sequence). The CDR3 is 14 residues long. DNA for the CDR3: TGTGCCAGCAGTTTCCAACAGGGGAACACTGAAGCTTTCTTT. Translation: CASSFQQGNTEAFF.

This clone was seen a single time. CDR3 sequence reads: CSVFTSYDNEQFF. CDR3 coding DNA: TGCAGCGTTTTCACTAGCTACGACAATGAGCAGTTCTTC. This chain joins TRBV29-1 and TRBJ2-1, with D perhaps TRBD2 (6 bases). Germline CDR1 SQVTM, CDR2 ANQGSEA. The ends were cut back, 5 bases at V and 5 bases at J, with 13 bases in the middle. This CDR3 contains 13 residues.

The chain uses TRBV6-6 and TRBJ1-2, with TRBD1 as a possible D gene (5 bases). V was trimmed by 0 bases and J by 4 bases, leaving 9 bases between them. Germline V gene lookup returns CDR1 MNHNY and CDR2 SVGAGI (reference sequence). The CDR3 extends over 14 amino acids. CDR3 nucleotide sequence: TGTGCCAGCAGTTACTCCGGGGCCACCTATGGCTACACCTTC. Translating gives CASSYSGATYGYTF.

The V gene is TRBV21-1, the J gene TRBJ2-7; the D call of TRBD1 is as the table states it, not checked on the DNA. TRBV21-1 constitutes a pseudogene. CDR3 length: 13 amino acids. This CDR3 is CASSTLGAREQYF. The DNA of the CDR3 is TGTGCCAGCAGCACCTTGGGGGCGAGGGAGCAGTACTTC.

This clone came up a few times. V gene TRBV25-1 combines with J gene TRBJ1-1, with 7 nucleotides matching TRBD1. CDR1 is MGHDK and CDR2 is SYGVNS in the germline V gene. Trimming removed 7 bases from V and 4 bases from J; junction bases left unmatched: 9. The CDR3 contains 14 residues. The CDR3 protein is CASTLKGAGTEAFF. CDR3 in DNA: TGTGCCAGCACCCTAAAGGGGGCCGGCACTGAAGCTTTCTTT.

This clone was seen a handful of times. This chain uses TRBV7-9 with TRBJ2-3; D might be TRBD2 (6 bases). This CDR3 has 15 amino acids. CDR1 is SEHNR and CDR2 is FQNEAQ in the germline V gene (reference sequence). Deletions cut 5 bases from V and 2 bases from J, with 14 bases between. CDR3 sequence: CASSGPGVITDTQYF. DNA for the CDR3: TGTGCCAGCAGCGGACCGGGAGTCATCACAGATACGCAGTATTTT.

This clone was found a few times. This chain joins TRBV19 and TRBJ2-7; D call uncertain. Deletions cut 4 bases from V and 2 bases from J, with 12 bases between. This CDR3 contains 14 residues. Germline lookup yields CDR1 LNHDA and CDR2 SQIVND (reference sequence). DNA for the CDR3: TGTGCCAGTAGTACACCGAGCCCTCCCTACGAGCAGTACTTC. Its translation is CASSTPSPPYEQYF. Full variable domain (rest looked up from reference TRBV19 and TRBJ2-7): DGGITQSPKYLFRKEGQNVTLSCEQNLNHDAMYWYRQDPGQGLRLIYYSQIVNDFQKGDIAEGYSVSREKKESFPLTVTSAQKNPTAFYLCASSTPSPPYEQYFGPGTRLTVT.

This clone has just a few counts. Written as DNA, the CDR3 is TGTGCCAGCAGCGGCCCGGCCGGCGATGAGCAGTTCTTC. This gives the protein CASSGPAGDEQFF. The chain has TRBV7-9 and TRBJ2-1; no reliable D call. V was clipped by 5 bases and J by 8 bases, with 13 bases between them. The CDR3 is made up of 13 amino acids. The germline gives CDR1 SEHNR, CDR2 FQNEAQ (reference sequence).

CDR3 residues: CASNLPLSGTPWGAKNIQYF. In DNA, the CDR3 is TGCGCCAGCAATCTGCCGCTCAGCGGGACCCCCTGGGGGGCCAAAAACATTCAGTACTTC. This rearrangement joins TRBV10-1 to TRBJ2-4, with 7 bases fitting TRBD2. With 7 bases clipped from V and 1 base from J, the junction kept 22 bases outside the gene matches. CDR1 WNHNN and CDR2 SYGVQD come from the germline V gene (reference sequence). CDR3 length: 20 amino acids.

This clone was counted a few times. The chain employs TRBV30 and TRBJ1-2; the D gene is possibly TRBD1 (5 bases). V was trimmed by 3 bases and J by 8 bases, leaving 16 bases between them. The germline CDR1 and CDR2 sequences are GTSNPN and SVGIG (reference sequence). There are 13 residues in the CDR3. The CDR3 bases are TGTGCCTGGAGCGGGACCGCTGTAGGGGGCTACACCTTC. Translation: CAWSGTAVGGYTF.

The chain employs TRBV5-1 and TRBJ2-2, with D maybe TRBD2 (5 bases). Germline loops: CDR1 SGHRS, CDR2 YFSETQ. This CDR3 comprises 12 residues. The ends were cut back, 7 bases at V and 6 bases at J, with 10 bases in the middle. The CDR3 DNA reads as TGCGCCAGCGCTAGGGAGTCCGGGGAGCTGTTTTTT. The encoded protein is CASARESGELFF.

This clone was seen more than once but under ten times. The chain employs TRBV2 and TRBJ2-1; D remains unclear. Germline V gene lookup returns CDR1 SNHLY and CDR2 FYNNEI. The CDR3 runs 11 residues. With 5 bases removed from V and 7 bases from J, the gap between germline ends came to 6 bases. CDR3: CASSNRNEQFF. DNA for the CDR3: TGTGCCAGCAGTAATCGGAATGAGCAGTTCTTC.

The chain couples TRBV29-1 to TRBJ2-1; tentatively, D is TRBD2 (5 bases). This CDR3 has 10 residues. Germline values: CDR1 SQVTM, CDR2 ANQGSEA. The CDR3 loop is CGSSYNEQFF. CDR3 DNA sequence: TGCGGGAGCTCCTACAATGAGCAGTTCTTC.

The CDR3 protein is CASSDPDGRPYEQYF. The CDR3 DNA reads as TGTGCCAGCAGTGATCCGGACGGTCGGCCCTACGAGCAGTACTTC. The chain joins TRBV6-4 to TRBJ2-7; D is unclear. V was cut by 3 bases and J by 2 bases, with 14 bases left in between. CDR1 is MRHNA, CDR2 SNTAGT, per germline. This CDR3 is 15 amino acids long.

This clone has just a few counts. This chain links TRBV4-1 with TRBJ2-4; D remains unclear. V lost 2 bases and J lost 12, with 11 bases in between. This CDR3 contains 12 residues. The V gene's germline CDR1 is MGHRA and CDR2 YSYEKL. CDR3 sequence (DNA): TGCGCCAGCAGCCAATCAGGTCTAACTCAGTACTTC. It yields the protein CASSQSGLTQYF.

The rearrangement uses TRBV18 and TRBJ1-2; D gene unclear. CDR1 and CDR2 from the germline V gene are KGHSH and LQKENI. V shed 2 bases and J shed 4 bases, with 26 bases lying between them. The CDR3 sequence is 19 residues long. The CDR3 reads CASSPSTRSLVDRVYGYTF. CDR3 in DNA: TGTGCCAGCTCACCATCGACGCGGAGCCTCGTCGACCGAGTCTATGGCTACACCTTC.

The chain recombines TRBV29-1 with TRBJ1-2, with a tentative D call TRBD1 (5 bases). The germline gives CDR1 SQVTM, CDR2 ANQGSEA. The CDR3 totals 12 residues. The ends were cut back, 5 bases at V and 4 bases at J, with 11 bases in the middle. CDR3 DNA: TGCAGCGTTTCCGGGGCTTCCTATGGCTACACCTTC. Protein: CSVSGASYGYTF.

V and J are TRBV30 and TRBJ2-5, with D maybe TRBD2 (6 bases). The CDR3 runs to 15 residues. Germline V gene sequence: CDR1 GTSNPN, CDR2 SVGIG (reference sequence). V was shortened by 2 bases and J by 5 bases, with 18 bases between the two germline ends. The CDR3 DNA follows: TGTGCCTGGAGTACCTCGGGACTGCAAAGGGAGACCCAGTACTTC. This codes for CAWSTSGLQRETQYF.

Regarding this clone: Other nucleotide sequences in the sample specify the same CDR3. The J gene is TRBJ1-5, the V gene TRBV9; a possible D gene is TRBD1 (5 bases). This CDR3 has 13 amino acids. Trimming pared 0 bases from V and 7 bases from J, leaving 8 bases between. Germline CDR1 SGDLS, CDR2 YYNGEE. The CDR3 is CASSVGGVQPQHF. DNA for the CDR3: TGTGCCAGCAGCGTAGGGGGGGTGCAGCCCCAGCATTTT.

The V call is TRBV29-1, the J call TRBJ2-7; D tentatively fits TRBD1 or TRBD2 (5 bases each). The CDR3 extends over 15 amino acids. The V and J ends lost 6 bases and 5 bases respectively, with 23 bases between them. The germline gives CDR1 SQVTM, CDR2 ANQGSEA. CDR3 amino acids: CSVGAYGTWGHEQYF. Written as DNA, the CDR3 is TGCAGCGTAGGGGCTTACGGGACCTGGGGCCACGAGCAGTACTTC.

The rearrangement links TRBV7-6 to TRBJ2-7; 9 bases match TRBD1. This CDR3 spans 17 amino acids. In germline, CDR1 is SGHVS, CDR2 FNYEAQ. The V and J ends lost 5 bases and 3 bases, in that order; junction bases with no gene match: 14. CDR3 DNA: TGTGCCAGCAGCCAGGGCGGCGGGGACAGGGAGTACTACGAGCAGTACTTC. This sequence encodes CASSQGGGDREYYEQYF.

The chain employs TRBV10-2 and TRBJ2-3; TRBD1 or TRBD2 may be the D gene (6 bases each). The CDR3 has 16 residues. Germline CDR1 and CDR2: WSHSY and SAAADI. Trimming stripped 1 base from V and 2 bases from J, with 13 bases between. The CDR3 protein is CASSEWTGAPTDTQYF. CDR3 bases: TGCGCCAGCAGTGAGTGGACGGGGGCTCCCACAGATACGCAGTATTTT.